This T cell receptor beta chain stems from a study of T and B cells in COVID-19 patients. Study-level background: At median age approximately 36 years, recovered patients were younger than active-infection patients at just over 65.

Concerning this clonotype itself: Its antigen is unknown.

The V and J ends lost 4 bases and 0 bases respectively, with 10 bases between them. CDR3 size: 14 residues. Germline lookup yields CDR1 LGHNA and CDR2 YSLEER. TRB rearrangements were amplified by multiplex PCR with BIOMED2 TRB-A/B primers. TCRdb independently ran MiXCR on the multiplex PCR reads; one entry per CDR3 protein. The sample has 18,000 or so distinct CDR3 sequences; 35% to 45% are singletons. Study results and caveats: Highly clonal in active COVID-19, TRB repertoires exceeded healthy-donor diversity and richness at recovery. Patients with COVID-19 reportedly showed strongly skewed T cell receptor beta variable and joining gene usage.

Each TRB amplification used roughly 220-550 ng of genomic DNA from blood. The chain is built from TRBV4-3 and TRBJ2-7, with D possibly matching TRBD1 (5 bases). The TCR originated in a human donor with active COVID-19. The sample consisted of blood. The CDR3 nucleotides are TGCGCCAGCAGCCCTGGGGCGTCCTCCTACGAGCAGTACTTC. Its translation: CASSPGASSYEQYF.